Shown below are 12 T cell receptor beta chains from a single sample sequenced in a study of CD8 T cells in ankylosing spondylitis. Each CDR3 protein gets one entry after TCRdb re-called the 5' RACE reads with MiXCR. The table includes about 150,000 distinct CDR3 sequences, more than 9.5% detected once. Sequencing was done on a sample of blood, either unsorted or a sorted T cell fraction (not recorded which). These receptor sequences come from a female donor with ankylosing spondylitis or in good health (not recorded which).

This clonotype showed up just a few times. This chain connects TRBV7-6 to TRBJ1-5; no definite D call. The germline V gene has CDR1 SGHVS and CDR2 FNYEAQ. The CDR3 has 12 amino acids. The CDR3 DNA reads TGTGCAAGCGGGGAGAGCAATCAGCCCCAGCATTTT. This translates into CASGESNQPQHF.

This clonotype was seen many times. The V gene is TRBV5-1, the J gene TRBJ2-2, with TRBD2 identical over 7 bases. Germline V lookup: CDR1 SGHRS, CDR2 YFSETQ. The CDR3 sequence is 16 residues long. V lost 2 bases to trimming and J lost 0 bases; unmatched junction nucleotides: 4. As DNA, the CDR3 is TGCGCCAGCAGCTTCGGCGCGGGGGCGAACACCGGGGAGCTGTTTTTT. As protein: CASSFGAGANTGELFF.

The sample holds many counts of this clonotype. The CDR3 protein is CASSQAGMGETQYF. CDR3 nucleotide sequence: TGTGCCAGCAGTCAAGCGGGGATGGGAGAGACCCAGTACTTC. This chain uses TRBV12-3 or TRBV12-4 with TRBJ2-5; 7 bases are shared with TRBD2. The CDR3 has 14 amino acids. V was pared by 5 bases and J by 4 bases, with 7 bases of the junction left unmatched.

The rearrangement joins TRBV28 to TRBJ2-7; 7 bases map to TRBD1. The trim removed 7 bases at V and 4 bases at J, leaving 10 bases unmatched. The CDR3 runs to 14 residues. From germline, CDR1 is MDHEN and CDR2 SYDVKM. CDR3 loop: CASIPGQAVYEQYF. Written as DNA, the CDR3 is TGTGCCAGCATCCCTGGACAGGCCGTGTACGAGCAGTACTTC.

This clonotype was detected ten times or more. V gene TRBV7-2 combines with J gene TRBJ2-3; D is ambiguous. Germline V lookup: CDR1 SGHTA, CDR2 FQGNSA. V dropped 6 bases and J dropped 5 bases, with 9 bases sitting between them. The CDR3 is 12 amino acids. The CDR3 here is CASRLAGDTQYF. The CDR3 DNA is TGTGCCAGCAGACTGGCCGGAGATACGCAGTATTTT.

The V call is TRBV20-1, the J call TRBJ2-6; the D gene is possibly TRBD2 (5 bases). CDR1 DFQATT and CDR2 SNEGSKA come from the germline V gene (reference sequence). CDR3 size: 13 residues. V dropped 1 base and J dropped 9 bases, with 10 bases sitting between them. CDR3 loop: CSARAGKGNVLTF. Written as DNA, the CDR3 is TGCAGTGCTAGAGCGGGGAAGGGCAACGTCCTGACTTTC.

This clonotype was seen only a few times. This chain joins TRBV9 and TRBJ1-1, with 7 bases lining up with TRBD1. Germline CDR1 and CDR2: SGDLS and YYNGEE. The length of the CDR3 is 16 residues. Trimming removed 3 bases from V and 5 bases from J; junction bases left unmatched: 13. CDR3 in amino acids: CASSGNLGTAFTEAFF. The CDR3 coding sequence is TGTGCCAGCAGCGGTAACCTCGGGACAGCCTTTACTGAAGCTTTCTTT. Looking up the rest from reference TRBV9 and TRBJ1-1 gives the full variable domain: DSGVTQTPKHLITATGQRVTLRCSPRSGDLSVYWYQQSLDQGLQFLIQYYNGEERAKGNILERFSAQQFPDLHSELNLSSLELGDSALYFCASSGNLGTAFTEAFFGQGTRLTVV.

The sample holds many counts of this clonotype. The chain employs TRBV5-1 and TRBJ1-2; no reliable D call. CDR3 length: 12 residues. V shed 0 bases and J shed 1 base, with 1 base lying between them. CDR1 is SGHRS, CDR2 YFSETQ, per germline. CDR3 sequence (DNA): TGCGCCAGCAGCTTGGTTAACTATGGCTACACCTTC. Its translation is CASSLVNYGYTF.

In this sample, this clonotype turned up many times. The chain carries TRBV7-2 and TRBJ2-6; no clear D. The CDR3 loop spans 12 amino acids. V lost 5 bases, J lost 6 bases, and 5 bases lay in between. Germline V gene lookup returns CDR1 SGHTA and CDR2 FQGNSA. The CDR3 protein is CASSPLANVLTF. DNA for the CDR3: TGTGCCAGCAGCCCCTTGGCCAACGTCCTGACTTTC. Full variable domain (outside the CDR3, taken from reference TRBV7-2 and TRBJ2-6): GAGVSQSPSNKVTEKGKDVELRCDPISGHTALYWYRQSLGQGLEFLIYFQGNSAPDKSGLPSDRFSAERTGGSVSTLTIQRTQQEDSAVYLCASSPLANVLTFGAGSRLTVL.

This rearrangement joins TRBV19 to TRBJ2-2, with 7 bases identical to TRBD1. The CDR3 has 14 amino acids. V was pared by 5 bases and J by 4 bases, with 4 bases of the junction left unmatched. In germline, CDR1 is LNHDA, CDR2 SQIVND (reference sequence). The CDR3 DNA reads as TGTGCCAGTAGTCCGCAGGGGGTCACCGGGGAGCTGTTTTTT. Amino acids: CASSPQGVTGELFF.

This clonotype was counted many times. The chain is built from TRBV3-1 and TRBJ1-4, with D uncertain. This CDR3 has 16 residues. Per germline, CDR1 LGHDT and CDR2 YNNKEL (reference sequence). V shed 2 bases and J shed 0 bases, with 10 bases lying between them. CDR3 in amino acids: CASSQRTDATNEKLFF. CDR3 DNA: TGTGCCAGCAGCCAACGAACGGACGCAACTAATGAAAAACTGTTTTTT.

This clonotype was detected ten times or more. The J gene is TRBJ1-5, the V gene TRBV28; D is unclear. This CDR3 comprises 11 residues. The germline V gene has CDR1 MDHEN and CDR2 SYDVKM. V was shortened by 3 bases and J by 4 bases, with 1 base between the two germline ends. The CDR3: CASSFNQPQHF. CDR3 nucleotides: TGTGCCAGCAGTTTTAATCAGCCCCAGCATTTT. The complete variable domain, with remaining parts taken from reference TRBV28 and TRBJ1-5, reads DVKVTQSSRYLVKRTGEKVFLECVQDMDHENMFWYRQDPGLGLRLIYFSYDVKMKEKGDIPEGYSVSREKKERFSLILESASTNQTSMYLCASSFNQPQHFGDGTRLSIL.